The source of this T cell receptor (beta chain) is a study of T-cell memory formation after mild COVID-19. This clonotype was recorded many times. Each CDR3 protein gets one entry after TCRdb re-called the 5' RACE reads with MiXCR. The sample lists about 150,000 distinct CDR3 sequences; 6% were seen once. Trimming pared 8 bases from V and 4 bases from J, leaving 11 bases between. The CDR3 is 12 amino acids. This receptor was obtained from an adult woman who had mild COVID-19 (a few samples of this study predate the infection). Cell type and time point are not known. The chain has TRBV12-3 or TRBV12-4 and TRBJ1-2; a weak D match, TRBD1 (6 bases). Sequenced material: PBMCs or a T cell subset sorted from them (not recorded which). As DNA, the CDR3 is TGTGCCAGCGGGGACATTTCCTATGGCTACACCTTC. The encoded protein is CASGDISYGYTF.